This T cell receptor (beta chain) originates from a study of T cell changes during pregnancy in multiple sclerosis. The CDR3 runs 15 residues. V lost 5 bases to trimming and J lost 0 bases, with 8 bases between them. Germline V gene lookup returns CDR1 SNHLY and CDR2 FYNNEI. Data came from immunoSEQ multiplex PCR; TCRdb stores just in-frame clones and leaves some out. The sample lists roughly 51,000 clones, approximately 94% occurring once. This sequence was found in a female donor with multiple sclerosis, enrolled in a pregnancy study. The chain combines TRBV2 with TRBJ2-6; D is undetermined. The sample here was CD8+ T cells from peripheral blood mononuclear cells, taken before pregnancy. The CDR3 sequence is CASSFSLSGANVLTF. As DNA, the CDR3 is TGTGCCAGCAGTTTCTCCCTCTCTGGGGCCAACGTCCTGACTTTC. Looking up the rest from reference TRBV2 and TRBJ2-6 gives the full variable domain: EPEVTQTPSHQVTQMGQEVILRCVPISNHLYFYWYRQILGQKVEFLVSFYNNEISEKSEIFDDQFSVERPDGSNFTLKIRSTKLEDSAMYFCASSFSLSGANVLTFGAGSRLTVL.